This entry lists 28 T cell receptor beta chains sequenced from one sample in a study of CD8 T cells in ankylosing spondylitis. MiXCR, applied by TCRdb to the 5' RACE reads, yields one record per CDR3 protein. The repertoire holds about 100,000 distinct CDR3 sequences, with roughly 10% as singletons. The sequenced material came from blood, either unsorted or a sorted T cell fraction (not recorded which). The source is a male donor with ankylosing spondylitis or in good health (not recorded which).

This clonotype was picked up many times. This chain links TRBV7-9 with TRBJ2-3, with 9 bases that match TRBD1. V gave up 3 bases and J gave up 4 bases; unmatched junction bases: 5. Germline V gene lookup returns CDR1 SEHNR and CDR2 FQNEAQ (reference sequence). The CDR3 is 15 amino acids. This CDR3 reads CASSFLGQGSDTQYF. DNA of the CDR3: TGTGCCAGCAGCTTTCTGGGACAGGGATCAGATACGCAGTATTTT.

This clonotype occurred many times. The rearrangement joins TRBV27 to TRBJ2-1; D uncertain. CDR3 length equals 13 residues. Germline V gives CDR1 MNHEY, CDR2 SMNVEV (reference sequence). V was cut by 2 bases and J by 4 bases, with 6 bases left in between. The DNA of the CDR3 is TGTGCCAGCAGTTTAAAAAGTTACAATGAGCAGTTCTTC. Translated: CASSLKSYNEQFF.

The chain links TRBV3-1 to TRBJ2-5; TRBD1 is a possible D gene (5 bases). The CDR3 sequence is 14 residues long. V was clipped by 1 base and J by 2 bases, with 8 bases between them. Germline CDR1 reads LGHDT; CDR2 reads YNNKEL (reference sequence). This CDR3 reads CASSQGPGQETQYF. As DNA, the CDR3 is TGTGCCAGCAGCCAAGGGCCAGGGCAAGAGACCCAGTACTTC.

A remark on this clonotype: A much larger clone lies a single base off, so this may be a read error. CDR3 in DNA: TGCAGTGCTAGAGGGACAGGGGGGCTAGCGCGAACAGATATGCAGTATTTT. Translating gives CSARGTGGLARTDMQYF. The chain uses TRBV20-1 and TRBJ2-3; TRBD1 matches 10 bases. Per the germline V gene, CDR1 is DFQATT and CDR2 is SNEGSKA (reference sequence). CDR3 size: 17 residues.

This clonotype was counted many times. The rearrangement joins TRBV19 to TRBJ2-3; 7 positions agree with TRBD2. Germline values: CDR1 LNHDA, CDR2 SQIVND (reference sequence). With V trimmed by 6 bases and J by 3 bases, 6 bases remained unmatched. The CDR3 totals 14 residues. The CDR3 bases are TGTGCCAGTAGCCAGCTAGCGGAAACAGATACGCAGTATTTT. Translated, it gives CASSQLAETDTQYF.

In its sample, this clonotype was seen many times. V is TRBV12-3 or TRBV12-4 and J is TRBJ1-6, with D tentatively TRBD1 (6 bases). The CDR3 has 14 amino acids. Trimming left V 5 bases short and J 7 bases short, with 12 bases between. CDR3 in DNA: TGTGCCAGCAGTACAGGGCTGACAAATTCACCCCTCCACTTT. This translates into CASSTGLTNSPLHF.

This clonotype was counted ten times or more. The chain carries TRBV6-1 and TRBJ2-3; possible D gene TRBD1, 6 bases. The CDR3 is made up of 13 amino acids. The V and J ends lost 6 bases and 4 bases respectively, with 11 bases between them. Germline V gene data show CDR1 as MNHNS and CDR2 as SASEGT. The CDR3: CASRKQGADTQYF. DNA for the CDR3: TGTGCCAGCAGGAAACAGGGCGCAGATACGCAGTATTTT.

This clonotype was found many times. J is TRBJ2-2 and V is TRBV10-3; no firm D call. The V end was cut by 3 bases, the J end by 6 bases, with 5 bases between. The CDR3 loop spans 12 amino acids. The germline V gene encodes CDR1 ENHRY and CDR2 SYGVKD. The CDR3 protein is CAISDGAGELFF. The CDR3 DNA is TGTGCCATCAGTGACGGCGCCGGGGAGCTGTTTTTT.

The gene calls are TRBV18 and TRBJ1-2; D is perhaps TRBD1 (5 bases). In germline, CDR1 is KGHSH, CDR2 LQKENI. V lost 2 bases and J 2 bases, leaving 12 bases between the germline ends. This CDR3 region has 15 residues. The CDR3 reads CASSPGQGRNYGYTF. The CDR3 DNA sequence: TGTGCCAGCTCACCAGGGCAGGGAAGGAACTATGGCTACACCTTC.

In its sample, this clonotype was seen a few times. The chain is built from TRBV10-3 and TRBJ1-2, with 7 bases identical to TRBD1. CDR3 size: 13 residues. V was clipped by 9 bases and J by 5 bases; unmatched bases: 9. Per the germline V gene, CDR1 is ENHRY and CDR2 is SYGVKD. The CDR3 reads CAMKFGTVYGYTF. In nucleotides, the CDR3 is TGTGCCATGAAATTCGGGACAGTATATGGCTACACCTTC.

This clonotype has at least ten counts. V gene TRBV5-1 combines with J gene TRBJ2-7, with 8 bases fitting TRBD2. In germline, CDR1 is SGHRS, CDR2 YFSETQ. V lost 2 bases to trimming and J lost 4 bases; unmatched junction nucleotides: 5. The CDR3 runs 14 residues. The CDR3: CASSLAGAEYEQYF. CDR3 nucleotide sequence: TGCGCCAGCAGCTTAGCGGGGGCGGAATACGAGCAGTACTTC.

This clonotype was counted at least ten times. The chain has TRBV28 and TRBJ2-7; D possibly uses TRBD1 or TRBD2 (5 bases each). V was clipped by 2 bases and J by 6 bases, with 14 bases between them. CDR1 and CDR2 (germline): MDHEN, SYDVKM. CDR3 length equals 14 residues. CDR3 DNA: TGTGCCAGCAGTTTACGGGGCATCTTCCCCGAGCAGTACTTC. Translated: CASSLRGIFPEQYF. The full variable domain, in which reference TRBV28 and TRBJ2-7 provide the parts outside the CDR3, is DVKVTQSSRYLVKRTGEKVFLECVQDMDHENMFWYRQDPGLGLRLIYFSYDVKMKEKGDIPEGYSVSREKKERFSLILESASTNQTSMYLCASSLRGIFPEQYFGPGTRLTVT.

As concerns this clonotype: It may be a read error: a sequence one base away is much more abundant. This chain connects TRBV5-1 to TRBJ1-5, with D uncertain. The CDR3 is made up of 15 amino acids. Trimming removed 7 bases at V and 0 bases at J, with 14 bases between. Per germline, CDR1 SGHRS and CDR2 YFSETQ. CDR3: CASDPGPYSNQPQHF. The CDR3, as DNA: TGCGCCAGCGATCCGGGTCCTTATAGCAATCAGCCCCAGCATTTT.

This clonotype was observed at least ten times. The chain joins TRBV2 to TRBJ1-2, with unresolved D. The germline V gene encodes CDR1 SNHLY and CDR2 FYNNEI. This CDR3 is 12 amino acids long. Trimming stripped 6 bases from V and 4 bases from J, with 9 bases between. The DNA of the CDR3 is TGTGCCAGCAGACACAACTCCTATGGCTACACCTTC. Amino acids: CASRHNSYGYTF.

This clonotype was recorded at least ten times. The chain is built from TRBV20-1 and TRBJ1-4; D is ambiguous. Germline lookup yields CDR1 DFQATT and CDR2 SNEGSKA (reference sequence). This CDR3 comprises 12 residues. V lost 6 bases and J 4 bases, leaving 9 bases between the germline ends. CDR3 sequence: CSARKGNEKLFF. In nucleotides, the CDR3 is TGCAGTGCCCGGAAGGGTAATGAAAAACTGTTTTTT.

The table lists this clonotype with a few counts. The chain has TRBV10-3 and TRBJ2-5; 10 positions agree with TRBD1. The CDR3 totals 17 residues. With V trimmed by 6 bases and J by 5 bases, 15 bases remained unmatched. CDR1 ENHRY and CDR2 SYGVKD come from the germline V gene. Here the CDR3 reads CAISRTGGDLGYETQYF. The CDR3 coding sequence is TGTGCCATCAGCAGGACAGGGGGTGATTTAGGTTACGAGACCCAGTACTTC.

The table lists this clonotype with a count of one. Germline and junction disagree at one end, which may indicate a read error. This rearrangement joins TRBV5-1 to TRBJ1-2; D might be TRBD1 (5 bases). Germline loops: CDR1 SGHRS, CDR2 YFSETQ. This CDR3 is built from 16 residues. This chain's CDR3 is CASSLDSRARENGHTF. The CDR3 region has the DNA TGCGCCAGCAGCCTAGACAGTAGAGCGAGGGAGAATGGCCACACCTTC.

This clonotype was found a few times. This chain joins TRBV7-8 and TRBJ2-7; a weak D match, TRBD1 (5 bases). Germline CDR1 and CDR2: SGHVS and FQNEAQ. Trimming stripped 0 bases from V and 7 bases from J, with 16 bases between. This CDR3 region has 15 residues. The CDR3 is CASSLARGRAAEQYF. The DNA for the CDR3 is TGTGCCAGCAGCTTAGCTCGCGGCAGGGCGGCTGAGCAGTACTTC. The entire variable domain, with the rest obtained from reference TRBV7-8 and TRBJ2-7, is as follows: GAGVSQSPRYKVAKRGQDVALRCDPISGHVSLFWYQQALGQGPEFLTYFQNEAQLDKSGLPSDRFFAERPEGSVSTLKIQRTQQEDSAVYLCASSLARGRAAEQYFGPGTRLTVT.

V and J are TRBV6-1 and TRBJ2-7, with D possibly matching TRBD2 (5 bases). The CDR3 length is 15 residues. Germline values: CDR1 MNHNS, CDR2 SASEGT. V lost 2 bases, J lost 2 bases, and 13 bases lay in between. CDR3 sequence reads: CASSESWGATYEQYF. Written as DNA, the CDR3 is TGTGCCAGCAGTGAAAGTTGGGGAGCTACCTACGAGCAGTACTTC.

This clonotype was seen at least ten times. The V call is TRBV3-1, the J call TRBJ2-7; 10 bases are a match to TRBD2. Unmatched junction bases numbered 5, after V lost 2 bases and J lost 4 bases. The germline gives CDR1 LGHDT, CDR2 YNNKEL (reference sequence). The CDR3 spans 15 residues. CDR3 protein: CASSQSGGVVYEQYF. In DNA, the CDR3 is TGTGCCAGCAGCCAAAGCGGGGGGGTCGTATACGAGCAGTACTTC.

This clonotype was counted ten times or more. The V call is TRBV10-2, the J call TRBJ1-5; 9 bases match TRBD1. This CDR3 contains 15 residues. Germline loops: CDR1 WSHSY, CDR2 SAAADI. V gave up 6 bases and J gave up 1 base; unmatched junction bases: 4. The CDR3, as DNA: TGCGCCAGCAGAGGGGGACAGGGAAGCAATCAGCCCCAGCATTTT. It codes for CASRGGQGSNQPQHF.

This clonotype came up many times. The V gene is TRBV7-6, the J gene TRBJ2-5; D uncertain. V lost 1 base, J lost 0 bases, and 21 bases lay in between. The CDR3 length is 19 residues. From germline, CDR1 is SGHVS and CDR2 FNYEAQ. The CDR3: CASSLVSRSARTYQETQYF. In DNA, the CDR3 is TGTGCCAGCAGCTTAGTTTCTCGATCGGCCAGAACGTACCAAGAGACCCAGTACTTC.

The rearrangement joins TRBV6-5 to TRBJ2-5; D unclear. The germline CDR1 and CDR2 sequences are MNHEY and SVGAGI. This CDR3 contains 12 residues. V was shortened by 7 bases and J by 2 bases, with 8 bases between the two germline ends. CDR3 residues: CASTSTQETQYF. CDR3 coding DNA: TGTGCCAGCACAAGTACACAAGAGACCCAGTACTTC.

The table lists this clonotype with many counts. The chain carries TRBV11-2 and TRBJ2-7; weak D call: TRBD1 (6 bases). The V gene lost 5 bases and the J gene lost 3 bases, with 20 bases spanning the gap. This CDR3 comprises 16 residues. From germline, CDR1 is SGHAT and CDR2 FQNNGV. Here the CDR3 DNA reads TGTGCCAGCAGCCTTAATCCTATTATACAGGGCTACGAGCAGTACTTC. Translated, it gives CASSLNPIIQGYEQYF.

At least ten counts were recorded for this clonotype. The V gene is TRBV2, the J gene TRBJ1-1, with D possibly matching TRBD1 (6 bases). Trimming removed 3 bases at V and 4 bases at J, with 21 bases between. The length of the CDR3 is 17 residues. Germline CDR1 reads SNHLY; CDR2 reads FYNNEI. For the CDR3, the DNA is TGTGCCAGCAGTGATCGATCAATCAGGGGAGAGGGCACTGAAGCTTTCTTT. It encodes CASSDRSIRGEGTEAFF. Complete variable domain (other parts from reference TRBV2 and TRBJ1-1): EPEVTQTPSHQVTQMGQEVILRCVPISNHLYFYWYRQILGQKVEFLVSFYNNEISEKSEIFDDQFSVERPDGSNFTLKIRSTKLEDSAMYFCASSDRSIRGEGTEAFFGQGTRLTVV.

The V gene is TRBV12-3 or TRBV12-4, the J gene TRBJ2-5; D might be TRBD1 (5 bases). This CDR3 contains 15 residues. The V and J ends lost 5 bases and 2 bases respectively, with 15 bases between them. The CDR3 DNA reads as TGTGCCAGCAGTCTTCAGACAGTGAAGCAAGAGACCCAGTACTTC. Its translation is CASSLQTVKQETQYF.

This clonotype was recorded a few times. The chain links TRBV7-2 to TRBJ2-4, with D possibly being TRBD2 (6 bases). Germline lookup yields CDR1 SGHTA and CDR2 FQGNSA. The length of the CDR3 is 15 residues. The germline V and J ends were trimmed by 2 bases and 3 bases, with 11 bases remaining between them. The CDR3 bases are TGTGCCAGCAGCTTAATAGCGGACCTCAAAAACATTCAGTACTTC. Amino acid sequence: CASSLIADLKNIQYF.

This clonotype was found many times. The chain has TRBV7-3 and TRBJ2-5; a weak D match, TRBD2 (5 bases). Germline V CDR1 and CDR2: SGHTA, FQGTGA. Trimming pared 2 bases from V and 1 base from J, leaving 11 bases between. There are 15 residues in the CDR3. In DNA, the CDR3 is TGTGCCAGCAGCTTACTCGGGGTGACCCAAGAGACCCAGTACTTC. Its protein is CASSLLGVTQETQYF.